What follows is one T cell receptor (beta chain) and its context. Its antigen is not identified. Here immunoSEQ multiplex PCR was the method, and the copy in TCRdb shows in-frame clones only, minus some. The sample has 30,000 or so clones, over 65% seen once. Repeated repertoire sampling spanned the course of chemoradiotherapy. This entry comes from a study of chemoradiotherapy in HPV16-positive cancers. Study in general: Functional T-cell assays on a couple of HPV16-positive patients' cells defined candidate HPV-specific clones and common TCR motifs.

Study-level findings and limits: HPV-specific T cells were functionally defined from only a couple of HPV16-positive patients.

V lost 0 bases to trimming and J lost 3 bases, with 8 bases between them. The CDR3 totals 14 residues. Looked up from germline, CDR1 is SEHNR and CDR2 is FQNEAQ (reference sequence). The TCR sequence derives from a human donor with HPV-associated anogenital cancer. The sample was blood, taken from a patient who underwent chemoradiotherapy. The chain carries TRBV7-9 and TRBJ1-2; D is unresolved. The CDR3 region has the DNA TGTGCCAGCAGCTTAGCGGGGAAGTACTATGGCTACACCTTC. Translating gives CASSLAGKYYGYTF.